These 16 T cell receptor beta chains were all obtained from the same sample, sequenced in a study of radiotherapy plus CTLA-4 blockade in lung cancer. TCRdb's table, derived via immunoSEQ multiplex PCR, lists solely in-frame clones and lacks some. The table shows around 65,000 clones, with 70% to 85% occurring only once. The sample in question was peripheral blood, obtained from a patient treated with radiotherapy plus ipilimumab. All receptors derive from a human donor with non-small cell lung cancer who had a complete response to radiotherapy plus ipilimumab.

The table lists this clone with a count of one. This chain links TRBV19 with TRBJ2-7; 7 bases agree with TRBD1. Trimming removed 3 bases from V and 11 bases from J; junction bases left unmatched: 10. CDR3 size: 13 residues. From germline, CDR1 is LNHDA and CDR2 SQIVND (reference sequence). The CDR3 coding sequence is TGTGCCAGTAGTATCGATATCACAGGGGTGGAGTACTTC. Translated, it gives CASSIDITGVEYF.

CDR3 in DNA: TGTGCCAGCAGCTCATCTGGGACAGGAGGCGAGCAGTACTTC. Protein product: CASSSSGTGGEQYF. The rearrangement links TRBV11-3 to TRBJ2-7, with TRBD1 identical over 8 bases. Germline CDR1 SGHNT, CDR2 YENEEA. With 4 bases clipped from V and 6 bases from J, the junction kept 8 bases outside the gene matches. The CDR3 has 14 residues. The full variable domain, with the rest looked up from reference TRBV11-3 and TRBJ2-7, is EAGVVQSPRYKIIEKKQPVAFWCNPISGHNTLYWYLQNLGQGPELLIRYENEEAVDDSQLPKDRFSAERLKGVDSTLKIQPAELGDSAVYLCASSSSGTGGEQYFGPGTRLTVT.

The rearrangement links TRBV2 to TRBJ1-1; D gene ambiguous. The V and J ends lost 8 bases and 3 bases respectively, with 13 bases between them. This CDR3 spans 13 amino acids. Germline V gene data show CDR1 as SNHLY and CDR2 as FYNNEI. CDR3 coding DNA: TGTGCCAGCCACCTCCGAAGCCACACTGAAGCTTTCTTT. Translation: CASHLRSHTEAFF.

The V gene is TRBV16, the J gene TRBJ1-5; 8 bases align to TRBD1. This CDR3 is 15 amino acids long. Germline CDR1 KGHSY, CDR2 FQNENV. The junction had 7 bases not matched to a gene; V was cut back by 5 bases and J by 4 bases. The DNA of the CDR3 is TGTGCCAGCAGCTATGAGGACAGGGCAAATCAGCCCCAGCATTTT. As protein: CASSYEDRANQPQHF.

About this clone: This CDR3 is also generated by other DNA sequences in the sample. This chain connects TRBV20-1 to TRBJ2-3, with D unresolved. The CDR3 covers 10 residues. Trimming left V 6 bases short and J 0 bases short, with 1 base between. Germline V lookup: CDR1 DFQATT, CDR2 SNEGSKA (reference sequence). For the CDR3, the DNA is TGCAGTGCCAGCACAGATACGCAGTATTTT. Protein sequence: CSASTDTQYF.

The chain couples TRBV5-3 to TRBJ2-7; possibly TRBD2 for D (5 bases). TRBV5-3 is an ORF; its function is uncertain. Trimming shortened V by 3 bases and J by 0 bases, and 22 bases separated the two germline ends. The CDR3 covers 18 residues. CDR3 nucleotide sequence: TGTGCCAGAAGCTCCCCCACGTCCGGGGTCCATTACTCCTACGAGCAGTACGTC. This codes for CARSSPTSGVHYSYEQYV.

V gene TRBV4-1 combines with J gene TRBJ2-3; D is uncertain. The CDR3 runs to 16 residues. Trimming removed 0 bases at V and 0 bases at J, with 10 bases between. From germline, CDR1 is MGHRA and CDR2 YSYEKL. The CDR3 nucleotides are TGCGCCAGCAGCCAAGAGGCGGCTCTAAGCACAGATACGCAGTATTTT. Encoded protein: CASSQEAALSTDTQYF.

In DNA form, the CDR3 reads TGCAGCGTTGAAGTTGGCACCGGGGAGCTGTTTTTT. This codes for CSVEVGTGELFF. V gene TRBV29-1 combines with J gene TRBJ2-2, with D unclear. The germline V and J ends were trimmed by 1 base and 4 bases, with 4 bases remaining between them. Germline CDR1 SQVTM, CDR2 ANQGSEA. This CDR3 is 12 amino acids long.

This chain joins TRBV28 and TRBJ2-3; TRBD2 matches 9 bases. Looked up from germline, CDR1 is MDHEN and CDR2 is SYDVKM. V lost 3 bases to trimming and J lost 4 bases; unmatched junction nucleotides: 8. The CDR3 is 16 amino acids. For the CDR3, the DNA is TGTGCCAGCAGTTTTTCTTGGCGGGGGGGGCCAGATACGCAGTATTTT. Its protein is CASSFSWRGGPDTQYF.

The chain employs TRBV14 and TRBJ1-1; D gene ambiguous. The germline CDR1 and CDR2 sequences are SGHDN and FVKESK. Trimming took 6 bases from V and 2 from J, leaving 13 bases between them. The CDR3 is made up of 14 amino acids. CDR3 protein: CASSPLGLNTEAFF. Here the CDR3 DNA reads TGTGCCAGCAGTCCGCTGGGCCTCAACACTGAAGCTTTCTTT.

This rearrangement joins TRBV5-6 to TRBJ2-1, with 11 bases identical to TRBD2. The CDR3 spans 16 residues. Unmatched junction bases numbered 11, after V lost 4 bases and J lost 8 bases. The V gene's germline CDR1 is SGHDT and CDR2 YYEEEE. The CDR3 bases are TGTGCCAGCAGCAGCGGACTAGCGGGTATGAATGATGAGCAGTTCTTC. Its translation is CASSSGLAGMNDEQFF.

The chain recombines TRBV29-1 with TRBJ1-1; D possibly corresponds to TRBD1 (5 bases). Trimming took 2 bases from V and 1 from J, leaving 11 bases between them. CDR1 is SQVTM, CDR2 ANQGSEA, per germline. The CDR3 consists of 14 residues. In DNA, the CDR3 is TGCAGCGTTGAACGGGAGACAGCGAACACTGAAGCTTTCTTT. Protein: CSVERETANTEAFF.

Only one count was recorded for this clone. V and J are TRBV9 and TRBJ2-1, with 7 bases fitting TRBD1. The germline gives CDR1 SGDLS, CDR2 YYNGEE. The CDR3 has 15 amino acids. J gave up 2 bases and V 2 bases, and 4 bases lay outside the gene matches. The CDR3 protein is CASSVTGTAYNEQFF. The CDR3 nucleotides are TGTGCCAGCAGCGTGACCGGGACAGCCTACAATGAGCAGTTCTTC.

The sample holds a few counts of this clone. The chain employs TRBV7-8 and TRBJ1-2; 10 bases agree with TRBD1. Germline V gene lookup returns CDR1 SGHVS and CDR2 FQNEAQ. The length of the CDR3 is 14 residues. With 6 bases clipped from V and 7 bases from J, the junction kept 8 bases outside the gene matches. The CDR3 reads CASSSRDRGSGYTF. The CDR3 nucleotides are TGTGCCAGCAGTAGTAGGGACAGGGGATCTGGCTACACCTTC.

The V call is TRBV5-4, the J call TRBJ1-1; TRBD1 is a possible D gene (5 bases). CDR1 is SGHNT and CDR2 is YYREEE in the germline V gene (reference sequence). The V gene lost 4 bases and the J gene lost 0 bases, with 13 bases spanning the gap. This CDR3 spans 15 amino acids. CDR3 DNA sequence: TGTGCCAGCAGCCCGCCAGGGAGGATGAACACTGAAGCTTTCTTT. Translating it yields CASSPPGRMNTEAFF.

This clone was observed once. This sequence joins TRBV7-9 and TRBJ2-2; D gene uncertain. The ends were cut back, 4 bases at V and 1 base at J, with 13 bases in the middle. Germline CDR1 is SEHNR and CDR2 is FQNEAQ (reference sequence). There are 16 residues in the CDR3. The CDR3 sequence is CASSSLAGKNTGELFF. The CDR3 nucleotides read TGTGCCAGCAGCTCCCTGGCAGGAAAGAACACCGGGGAGCTGTTTTTT.